The sequence of this TCR beta chain was determined in a study of T cell responses to AZD1222 COVID-19 vaccine. Method: immunoSEQ multiplex PCR; TCRdb's copy keeps in-frame clones and lacks some. The table shows roughly 98,000 clones, with around nine tenths occurring only once. The junction had 8 bases not matched to a gene; V was cut back by 2 bases and J by 2 bases. The CDR3 contains 16 residues. The germline V gene has CDR1 SGHTS and CDR2 YDEGEE. As for this clone: Its cognate antigen is unknown.

It was second doses at about 4 or about 12 weeks that were pooled. Study-level findings and limits: Close to half of spike-specific TCRs reportedly recognize unmutated variant regions. The span of vaccine-associated CD4 TCRs extended across spike, with dominance at 160-218 and 743-854. Repertoire sampling was restricted to post-peak T cell response timepoints.

This TCR derives from an adult who received the AZD1222 COVID-19 vaccine. Sample: peripheral blood, taken 28 days after the second AZD1222 dose. The chain uses TRBV5-8 and TRBJ2-3; 7 nucleotides match TRBD2. CDR3: CASSLGERGYTDTQYF. The CDR3, as DNA: TGTGCCAGCAGCTTAGGGGAGCGGGGATACACAGATACGCAGTATTTT.